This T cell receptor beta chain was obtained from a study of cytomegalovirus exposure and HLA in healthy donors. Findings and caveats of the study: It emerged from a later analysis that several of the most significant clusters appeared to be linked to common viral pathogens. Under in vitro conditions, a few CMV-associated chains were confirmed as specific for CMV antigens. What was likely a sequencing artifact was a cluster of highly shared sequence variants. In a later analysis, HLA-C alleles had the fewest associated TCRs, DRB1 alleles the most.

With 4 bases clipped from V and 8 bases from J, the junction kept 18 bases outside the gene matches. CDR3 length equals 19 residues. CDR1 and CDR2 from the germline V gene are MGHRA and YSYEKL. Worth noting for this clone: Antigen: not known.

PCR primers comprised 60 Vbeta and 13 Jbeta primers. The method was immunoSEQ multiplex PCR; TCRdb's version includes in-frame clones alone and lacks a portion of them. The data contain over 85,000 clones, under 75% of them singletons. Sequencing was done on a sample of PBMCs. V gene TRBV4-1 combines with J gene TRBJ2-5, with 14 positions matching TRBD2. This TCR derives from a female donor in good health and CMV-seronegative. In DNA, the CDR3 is TGCGCCAGCAGCCCAAAAGATCGGGGGACTAGCGGGGGTTCACCTACCCAGTACTTC. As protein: CASSPKDRGTSGGSPTQYF.